Listed below are T cell receptor beta chains from one sample, sequenced in a study of shared clonotypes between healthy human individuals. Sequenced by immunoSEQ multiplex PCR; TCRdb stores in-frame clones only, minus some. This sample carries roughly 770,000 clones, approximately 97% of them seen once, and the ten largest clones take around 0.25%. Sequencing used naive CD8+ T cells sorted from blood. The receptors derive from a man in his thirties or forties in good health. CDR3s include the opening cysteine and the closing phenylalanine or tryptophan. D genes are given only for firm matches. Not every row has a clone size; where given, it reads once, few, many or a size class.

clone_size	j_call	d_call	v_call	cdr3_nt	cdr3_aa
-	TRBJ2-3	TRBD2	TRBV7-2	TGTGCCAGCAGCTCGTTTAGCGGGAGGGCAATGGATACGCAGTATTTT	CASSSFSGRAMDTQYF
-	TRBJ2-7	-	TRBV9	TGTGCCAGCAGTCCCGCTGGGAGCTCCTACGAGCAGTACTTC	CASSPAGSSYEQYF
-	TRBJ2-7	-	TRBV28	TGTGCCAGCAGTTTAAATCGCTACGAGCAGTACTTC	CASSLNRYEQYF
-	TRBJ1-2	-	TRBV28	TGTGCCAGCAGTTTTACGGTGGAGCCCGGCTACACCTTC	CASSFTVEPGYTF
-	TRBJ2-6	-	TRBV6-5	TGTGCCAGCAGGCCGAGTTTCGCTGGGGCCAACGTCCTGACTTTC	CASRPSFAGANVLTF
-	TRBJ2-7	-	TRBV10-3	TGTGCCATCAGCAGGGAGACCTACGAGCAGTACTTC	CAISRETYEQYF
-	TRBJ2-1	TRBD2	TRBV19	TGTGCCAGTAGCTCAGGACTAGCTATTTACAATGAGCAGTTCTTC	CASSSGLAIYNEQFF
-	TRBJ2-1	-	TRBV5-4	TGTGCCAGCAGCTTGTCGGGCAATGAGCAGTTCTTC	CASSLSGNEQFF
-	TRBJ2-1	-	TRBV5-1	TGCGCCAGCAGCCCTTCAGGGTCCTTTAATGAGCAGTTCTTC	CASSPSGSFNEQFF
-	TRBJ2-1	-	TRBV9	TGTGCCAGCAGTAGGGATACTTCTCCGGGACAAAGATACAATGAGCAGTTCTTC	CASSRDTSPGQRYNEQFF
-	TRBJ1-2	-	TRBV4-1	TGCGCCAGCAGCCAAGATTTCGGTGGCTCTACTTATGGCTACACCTTC	CASSQDFGGSTYGYTF
-	TRBJ2-7	-	TRBV27	TGTGCCAGCAGTTTAGGACTAGGGGGTTACTACGAGCAGTACTTC	CASSLGLGGYYEQYF
-	TRBJ2-5	-	TRBV7-9	TGTGCCAGCAGCTTGCCCTGGGAGACCCAGTACTTC	CASSLPWETQYF
-	TRBJ2-7	TRBD1	TRBV2	TGTGCCAGCAGTGAGACAGGGGCGGGGTACGAGCAGTACTTC	CASSETGAGYEQYF
-	TRBJ2-5	-	TRBV18	TGTGCCAGCTCACCAGCCTTCCGTGTCGGGAACCTACAAGAGACCCAGTACTTC	CASSPAFRVGNLQETQYF
-	TRBJ2-3	-	TRBV10-3	TGTGCCATCAGGCTAGCGCCTTCTAGCACAGATACGCAGTATTTT	CAIRLAPSSTDTQYF
-	TRBJ1-1	TRBD1	TRBV27	TGTGCCAGCAGTTTATATGCCCGGGACAGGCTGAACACTGAAGCTTTCTTT	CASSLYARDRLNTEAFF
-	TRBJ2-2	-	TRBV7-9	TGTGCCAGCAGCCCTACTAGTGTCCACACCGGGGAGCTGTTTTTT	CASSPTSVHTGELFF
-	TRBJ2-7	-	TRBV25-1	TGTGCCAGCAGTGAATACTCTCGGGACGAGCAGTACTTC	CASSEYSRDEQYF
-	TRBJ1-5	-	TRBV27	TGTGCCAGCAGTTTATCGTCGGGATATCAGCCCCAGCATTTT	CASSLSSGYQPQHF
-	TRBJ2-1	-	TRBV15	TGTGCCACCAGCAGAGAGGGTAGTTCGTATGAGCAGTTCTTC	CATSREGSSYEQFF
once	TRBJ2-5	TRBD2	TRBV7-2	TGTGCCAGCGGCCACCGACTAGCGGGAGGGAAAGAGACCCAGTACTTC	CASGHRLAGGKETQYF
-	TRBJ2-7	-	TRBV11-2	TGTGCCAGCAGCCCCGGACGGGGCACGGCCTACGAGCAGTACTTC	CASSPGRGTAYEQYF
-	TRBJ2-3	-	TRBV6-1	TGTGCCAGCAGTGAAGAAATGGTTAACACAGATACGCAGTATTTT	CASSEEMVNTDTQYF
-	TRBJ2-7	TRBD1	TRBV13	TGTGCCAGCACCACGACAGGGTCCCACGAGCAGTACTTC	CASTTTGSHEQYF
-	TRBJ2-7	TRBD1	TRBV7-2	TGTGCCAGCAGCTTACCTCGTACCGGGACAGGGTCCTACGAGCAGTACTTC	CASSLPRTGTGSYEQYF
-	TRBJ2-7	-	TRBV27	TGTGCCAGCAGCCGGGCGTACTCCTACGAGCAGTACTTC	CASSRAYSYEQYF
-	TRBJ2-2	-	TRBV27	TGTGCCAGCAGTGCCCACCTCGGACGCGCGAACACCGGGGAGCTGTTTTTT	CASSAHLGRANTGELFF
-	TRBJ2-1	TRBD2	TRBV7-2	TGTGCCAGCAGCTTAGGAGCGGGAGGCTACAATGAGCAGTTCTTC	CASSLGAGGYNEQFF
-	TRBJ1-1	-	TRBV19	TGTGCCAGTAGTTTACGTCGGGACACCCAGGATACCCGTAAACAGGGTGAAGCTTTCTTT	CASSLRRDTQDTRKQGEAFF
once	TRBJ2-3	-	TRBV11-2	TGTGCCAGCAGCGCCCCTACTAGTTCTAGCACAGATACGCAGTATTTT	CASSAPTSSSTDTQYF
-	TRBJ2-7	TRBD2	TRBV11-2	TGTGCCAGCAGTAATAGAGGCGGGAGGGCCTACGAGCAGTACTTC	CASSNRGGRAYEQYF
-	TRBJ2-7	-	TRBV27	TGTGCCAGCAGTTTCTCGGCGGGCCTTACCTACGAGCAGTACTTC	CASSFSAGLTYEQYF
-	TRBJ2-5	TRBD1	TRBV7-9	TGTGCCAGCAGCTTATTCTTCTGGGACAGGGGGCTGGGAGAGACCCAGTACTTC	CASSLFFWDRGLGETQYF
-	TRBJ2-6	-	TRBV11-3	TGTGCCAGCAGCAACAGAAGCTCTGGGGCCAACGTCCTGACTTTC	CASSNRSSGANVLTF
once	TRBJ1-3	-	TRBV7-9	TGTGCCAGCAGCGGACCCGACAGCTCTGGAAACACCATATATTTT	CASSGPDSSGNTIYF
-	TRBJ2-7	-	TRBV27	TGTGCCAGCAGTTTTTTAGCGGACCTACCCTCGGAGCAGTACTTC	CASSFLADLPSEQYF
-	TRBJ2-1	-	TRBV29-1	TGCAGCGTTGAAGTGGTAGATTACAATGAGCAGTTCTTC	CSVEVVDYNEQFF
-	TRBJ2-2	TRBD2	TRBV14	TGTGCCAGCAGCCAAGACATAAATTGGATTCCAGGGAGGGACACCGGGGAGCTGTTTTTT	CASSQDINWIPGRDTGELFF
-	TRBJ1-2	-	TRBV27	TGTGCCAGCAGTTTATTTCGGGAATCTAACTATGGCTACACCTTC	CASSLFRESNYGYTF
-	TRBJ2-2	-	TRBV5-1	TGCGCCAGCAGCTATGACCGGGGCCCGGACACCGGGGAGCTGTTTTTT	CASSYDRGPDTGELFF
-	TRBJ1-2	-	TRBV11-2	TGTGCCAGCAGCCCGGGCCCTCTAGCGTACTATGGCTACACCTTC	CASSPGPLAYYGYTF
-	TRBJ2-7	TRBD1	TRBV28	TGTGCCAGCATTCCAATAGGGACAGGGGGCTACGAGCAGTACTTC	CASIPIGTGGYEQYF
-	TRBJ2-3	-	TRBV29-1	TGCAGCGTTGTCCCCCAAACCAGTACAGATACGCAGTATTTT	CSVVPQTSTDTQYF
-	TRBJ2-1	-	TRBV27	TGTGCCAGCAGTCCCAGGACGGACAGCTCCTACAATGAGCAGTTCTTC	CASSPRTDSSYNEQFF
-	TRBJ2-7	-	TRBV5-1	TGCGCCAGCAGCTTGGTGGGGGGAATCTTTTACGAGCAGTACTTC	CASSLVGGIFYEQYF
-	TRBJ2-3	TRBD2	TRBV29-1	TGCAGCGTTGACCCCGGGACTAGCGGGGGACTTTTTACAGATACGCAGTATTTT	CSVDPGTSGGLFTDTQYF
-	TRBJ1-4	TRBD1	TRBV7-9	TGTGCCAGCATCATGACCAGGGGGGCCTTTAATGAAAAACTGGTTTTT	CASIMTRGAFNEKLVF
-	TRBJ2-2	TRBD2	TRBV14	TGTGCCAGCAGCCAACCCAGGGGGTCTAGCGGGGTCAACACCGGGGAGCTGTTTTTT	CASSQPRGSSGVNTGELFF
once	TRBJ2-3	-	TRBV9	TGTGCCAGCAACGTCAATGGACTCGCAGATACGCAGTATTTT	CASNVNGLADTQYF
-	TRBJ2-1	-	TRBV11-2	TGTGCCAGCAGCTCGGGATTATTAGGGTTCTTC	CASSSGLLGFF
-	TRBJ1-1	-	TRBV6-5	TGTGCCAGCAGCTTGGTGGGGTTAGGTGAAGCTTTCTTT	CASSLVGLGEAFF
-	TRBJ2-7	-	TRBV9	TGTGCCAGCAGCATGGGAGTCACCTACGAGCAGTACTTC	CASSMGVTYEQYF
-	TRBJ2-1	-	TRBV28	TGTGCCAGCAGTTTTCTCAGCTCCTACAATGAGCAGTTCTTC	CASSFLSSYNEQFF